The rows below give T cell receptor beta chains drawn from one sample of a study of regulatory T cells in long-lasting Graves disease. TCRdb re-called the multiplex PCR reads with MiXCR, one entry per CDR3 protein. The table includes about 470,000 distinct CDR3 sequences, about 16% detected once. The same sample was also studied in work on T cells in Graves' hyperthyroidism and ophthalmopathy.

The starting material was peripheral blood mononuclear cells (PBMCs), obtained at new diagnosis, from a patient treated with antithyroid drugs. These receptors were obtained from a man aged 35-49 years with Graves disease. The CDR3 runs from the conserved cysteine through the conserved F or W.

V | CDR3
TRBV4-1 | CASSPLGLGGPNEKLFF
TRBV27 | CASSKPSREQYF
TRBV29-1 | CSVKDGIGSGSSPLHF
TRBV12-3/TRBV12-4 | CASSFGQGLISYEQYF
TRBV27 | CASSFGTHNEQYF
TRBV7-2 | CASSTGTRYDTQYF
TRBV7-8 | CASSLNPTTRLNTEAFF
TRBV6-2/TRBV6-3 | CASSEVSGRAGNEQFF
TRBV3-1 | CASSRRTSGRTDTQYF
TRBV28 | CASSIPGVNTGELFF
TRBV12-3/TRBV12-4 | CASSPDYTSYEQYF
TRBV7-3 | CASSLRGLHTEAFF
TRBV7-9 | CASSAGTGYHEQYF
TRBV24-1 | CATSDPRNRFNEQFF
TRBV11-3 | CASSFAGGSNTGELFF
TRBV5-4 | CASGPSGSYEQYF
TRBV12-5 | CASAPGQRDTIYF
TRBV9 | CASSVVGRITDTQYF
TRBV6-2/TRBV6-3 | CASSSSGGSITDTQYF
TRBV27 | CASSPVAGVSYEQYF